One and the same sample provided the 20 T cell receptor beta chains below, sequenced in a study of blood T cell repertoires in COVID-19. TCRdb's table, derived via immunoSEQ multiplex PCR, lists solely in-frame clones and lacks some. Of about 300,000 clones in the sample, under 90% are singletons; the top ten hold roughly 4%. Sequencing input: PBMCs or T cells enriched from blood (not recorded which). These receptors were obtained from a man in his thirties or forties who had recovered from COVID-19.

J is TRBJ2-7 and V is TRBV29-1; 11 nucleotides align to TRBD1. The CDR3 sequence is 14 residues long. Losses at the gene ends were 3 bases for V and 3 bases for J; bases not matched to a gene: 4. CDR1 SQVTM and CDR2 ANQGSEA come from the germline V gene. The CDR3 coding sequence is TGCAGCGTTGAGGGTGGGACAGGGGGCTACGAGCAGTACTTC. It translates to CSVEGGTGGYEQYF.

The gene calls are TRBV4-2 and TRBJ2-7; D is perhaps TRBD2 (5 bases). Trimming cost V 6 bases and J 0 bases, with 18 bases left between them. The CDR3 loop spans 16 amino acids. Germline lookup yields CDR1 LGHNA and CDR2 YNFKEQ. CDR3 loop: CASSRLLGSVSYEQYF. CDR3 sequence (DNA): TGTGCCAGCAGTCGCCTTTTGGGTAGCGTCTCCTACGAGCAGTACTTC.

The V gene is TRBV3-1 (or the pseudogene TRBV3-2), the J gene TRBJ2-4, with 16 bases that match TRBD2. Germline trimming cut 3 bases from V and 0 bases from J; bases unmatched to any gene: 2. The CDR3 is 18 amino acids. The germline CDR1 and CDR2 sequences are LGHDT and YNNKEL (reference sequence). The CDR3 here is CASSQGTSGRGAKNIQYF. The CDR3 DNA reads TGTGCCAGCAGCCAGGGGACTAGCGGGAGGGGAGCCAAAAACATTCAGTACTTC.

Concerning this clone itself: This CDR3 is also generated by other DNA sequences in the sample. V and J are TRBV14 and TRBJ1-3; D not certain. The CDR3 loop spans 13 amino acids. Germline V gives CDR1 SGHDN, CDR2 FVKESK. The V end lost 4 bases, the J end lost 3 bases, and 7 bases lay between the germline ends. The CDR3 DNA follows: TGTGCCAGCAGCCTCCGGGGTGGAAACACCATATATTTT. Amino acid sequence: CASSLRGGNTIYF.

V and J are TRBV7-8 and TRBJ2-5, with D tentatively TRBD2 (6 bases). Germline V gives CDR1 SGHVS, CDR2 FQNEAQ. The CDR3 has 13 amino acids. Trimming pared 3 bases from V and 1 base from J, leaving 6 bases between. The CDR3 here is CASSLGGQETQYF. The CDR3 coding sequence is TGTGCCAGCAGCTTGGGGGGCCAAGAGACCCAGTACTTC.

The CDR3 DNA reads TGTGCCAGCATATCAGAGGCCTTTAGCAATCAGCCCCAGCATTTT. Its translation: CASISEAFSNQPQHF. The rearrangement uses TRBV28 and TRBJ1-5; D is unresolved. The V end lost 7 bases, the J end lost 0 bases, and 13 bases lay between the germline ends. In germline, CDR1 is MDHEN, CDR2 SYDVKM. The CDR3 runs 15 residues. Full variable domain (remainder filled in from reference TRBV28 and TRBJ1-5): DVKVTQSSRYLVKRTGEKVFLECVQDMDHENMFWYRQDPGLGLRLIYFSYDVKMKEKGDIPEGYSVSREKKERFSLILESASTNQTSMYLCASISEAFSNQPQHFGDGTRLSIL.

The chain joins TRBV18 to TRBJ2-7, with 10 bases fitting TRBD2. V trimming: 0 bases; J trimming: 6 bases; junction bases outside the gene matches: 2. Germline V CDR1 and CDR2: KGHSH, LQKENI. This CDR3 spans 14 amino acids. For the CDR3, the DNA is TGTGCCAGCTCACCACCGGGACTAGCGATCGAGCAGTACTTC. Its translation is CASSPPGLAIEQYF.

This chain links TRBV2 with TRBJ2-5; 11 nucleotides align to TRBD2. Germline V CDR1 and CDR2: SNHLY, FYNNEI. Germline trimming cut 1 base from V and 5 bases from J; bases unmatched to any gene: 3. CDR3 length: 15 amino acids. CDR3 sequence reads: CASSEGLAGMETQYF. CDR3 nucleotide sequence: TGTGCCAGCAGTGAAGGACTAGCGGGGATGGAGACCCAGTACTTC.

This clone was observed once. The V call is TRBV11-2, the J call TRBJ2-2, with D hard to call. This CDR3 has 14 amino acids. The V and J ends lost 6 bases and 3 bases respectively, with 11 bases between them. The germline V gene encodes CDR1 SGHAT and CDR2 FQNNGV. The CDR3 loop reads CASSGSLDTGELFF. CDR3 nucleotide sequence: TGTGCCAGCAGTGGTAGTCTGGACACCGGGGAGCTGTTTTTT.

The gene calls are TRBV27 and TRBJ2-7, with 8 bases lining up with TRBD1. Unmatched junction bases numbered 6, after V lost 10 bases and J lost 1 base. This CDR3 contains 13 residues. Germline loops: CDR1 MNHEY, CDR2 SMNVEV (reference sequence). The CDR3 DNA is TGTGCCACCCCCCGGGACAGGTCCTACGAGCAGTACTTC. Its translation: CATPRDRSYEQYF.

This chain connects TRBV7-9 to TRBJ1-2; a weak D match, TRBD1 (6 bases). Germline loops: CDR1 SEHNR, CDR2 FQNEAQ (reference sequence). This CDR3 is built from 15 residues. V dropped 4 bases and J dropped 2 bases, with 14 bases sitting between them. The CDR3 sequence: CASSSTRQANYGYTF. Here the CDR3 DNA reads TGTGCCAGCAGCTCGACGCGACAGGCCAACTATGGCTACACCTTC.

The chain carries TRBV11-3 and TRBJ2-5, with D maybe TRBD2 (6 bases). CDR1 and CDR2 from the germline V gene are SGHNT and YENEEA. This CDR3 region has 14 residues. V shed 2 bases and J shed 4 bases, with 11 bases lying between them. In DNA, the CDR3 is TGTGCCAGCAGCTTACGACTAGATGGAGAGACCCAGTACTTC. It encodes CASSLRLDGETQYF. Full variable domain (rest looked up from reference TRBV11-3 and TRBJ2-5): EAGVVQSPRYKIIEKKQPVAFWCNPISGHNTLYWYLQNLGQGPELLIRYENEEAVDDSQLPKDRFSAERLKGVDSTLKIQPAELGDSAVYLCASSLRLDGETQYFGPGTRLLVL.

A single count supports this clone. The rearrangement joins TRBV7-9 to TRBJ2-5, with 7 bases that match TRBD1. CDR1 and CDR2 (germline): SEHNR, FQNEAQ (reference sequence). This CDR3 is 14 amino acids long. The V gene end was trimmed by 3 bases and the J gene end by 4 bases; junction bases not matched to a gene: 5. CDR3 sequence: CASSFTGARETQYF. The CDR3 DNA reads TGTGCCAGCAGCTTCACAGGGGCCCGAGAGACCCAGTACTTC.

The chain recombines TRBV6-5 with TRBJ1-1, with D hard to call. Per the germline V gene, CDR1 is MNHEY and CDR2 is SVGAGI. Trimming left V 7 bases short and J 3 bases short, with 12 bases between. The CDR3 is 13 residues long. The CDR3: CASIITADTEAFF. CDR3 nucleotide sequence: TGTGCCAGCATTATAACAGCGGACACTGAAGCTTTCTTT.

This clone has only a few counts. The V call is TRBV28, the J call TRBJ1-5; 7 bases map to TRBD1. J lost 4 bases, V lost 6 bases, and 6 bases had no gene match. Germline V gene lookup returns CDR1 MDHEN and CDR2 SYDVKM. This CDR3 is 14 amino acids long. The CDR3 sequence: CASSRGGPNQPQHF. The CDR3 bases are TGTGCCAGCAGCAGAGGGGGCCCTAATCAGCCCCAGCATTTT.

The V gene is TRBV5-1, the J gene TRBJ1-2, with D unclear. This CDR3 has 13 residues. Germline values: CDR1 SGHRS, CDR2 YFSETQ. V dropped 0 bases and J dropped 10 bases, with 13 bases sitting between them. DNA for the CDR3: TGCGCCAGCAGCTTGGAGGGCCCAGACTACTACACCTTC. This sequence encodes CASSLEGPDYYTF. The full variable domain, its missing parts supplied by reference TRBV5-1 and TRBJ1-2, is KAGVTQTPRYLIKTRGQQVTLSCSPISGHRSVSWYQQTPGQGLQFLFEYFSETQRNKGNFPGRFSGRQFSNSRSEMNVSTLELGDSALYLCASSLEGPDYYTFGSGTRLTVV.

The J gene is TRBJ2-1, the V gene TRBV2; the match to TRBD1 covers 9 bases. With 7 bases clipped from V and 9 bases from J, the junction kept 7 bases outside the gene matches. The CDR3 spans 13 residues. Germline assignment: CDR1 SNHLY and CDR2 FYNNEI. DNA for the CDR3: TGTGCCAGCACCACACAGGGGGCGGGTGAGCAGTTCTTC. Amino acid sequence: CASTTQGAGEQFF.

The rearrangement links TRBV24-1 to TRBJ2-4; D not certain. The germline V gene has CDR1 KGHDR and CDR2 SFDVKD. The CDR3 sequence is 13 residues long. Trimming stripped 4 bases from V and 1 base from J, with 4 bases between. This CDR3 reads CATSDRAKNIQYF. CDR3 in DNA: TGTGCCACCAGTGACAGGGCCAAAAACATTCAGTACTTC.

The chain carries TRBV14 and TRBJ2-2, with 16 bases that match TRBD2. The CDR3 runs to 19 residues. Germline trimming cut 0 bases from V and 2 bases from J; bases unmatched to any gene: 3. Germline CDR1 reads SGHDN; CDR2 reads FVKESK. The CDR3 DNA follows: TGTGCCAGCAGCCAAGAGGGACTAGCGGGAGGGCTTAACACCGGGGAGCTGTTTTTT. Protein: CASSQEGLAGGLNTGELFF.

The rearrangement joins TRBV3-1 (or the pseudogene TRBV3-2) to TRBJ2-6; D is undetermined. There are 14 residues in the CDR3. The germline CDR1 and CDR2 sequences are LGHDT and YNNKEL (reference sequence). V gave up 5 bases and J gave up 4 bases, with 9 bases separating them. CDR3 in DNA: TGTGCCAGCAGCTTACGGTCGGGGGCCAACGTCCTGACTTTC. Its protein is CASSLRSGANVLTF.